This T cell receptor (beta chain) was sequenced during a study of shared clonotypes between healthy human individuals. Study-wide findings and caveats: The study found lower generation probabilities in non-shared clonotypes than in those shared by all four donors. Naive subsets generally exceeded memory subsets in estimated richness.

Positively selected for CCR7, the CD45RO-negative cells used as naive CD8 cells excluded terminally differentiated effector memory CD45RA+ cells. The donors were adults (healthy and HIV-negative) with no recent acute infections or vaccinations. Notes on this clone: Antigen: not known.

Sequencing used immunoSEQ multiplex PCR; TCRdb keeps in-frame clones, though not all of them. The data hold roughly 2.1 million clones, with under 95% observed a single time. Sequenced material: naive CD8+ T cells from PBMCs. The sequence was obtained from a man younger than 30 in good health. Some clones in this sample may be carry-over from other donors' samples.

The CDR3 nucleotides are TGTGCCACCAGAACCTCCCGTGAAACCGCGGACACTGAAGCTTTCTTT. Residues: CATRTSRETADTEAFF. This chain links TRBV15 with TRBJ1-1; D is unresolved. The V gene lost 6 bases and the J gene lost 3 bases, with 20 bases spanning the gap. In germline, CDR1 is LNHNV, CDR2 YYDKDF (reference sequence). This CDR3 is built from 16 residues.